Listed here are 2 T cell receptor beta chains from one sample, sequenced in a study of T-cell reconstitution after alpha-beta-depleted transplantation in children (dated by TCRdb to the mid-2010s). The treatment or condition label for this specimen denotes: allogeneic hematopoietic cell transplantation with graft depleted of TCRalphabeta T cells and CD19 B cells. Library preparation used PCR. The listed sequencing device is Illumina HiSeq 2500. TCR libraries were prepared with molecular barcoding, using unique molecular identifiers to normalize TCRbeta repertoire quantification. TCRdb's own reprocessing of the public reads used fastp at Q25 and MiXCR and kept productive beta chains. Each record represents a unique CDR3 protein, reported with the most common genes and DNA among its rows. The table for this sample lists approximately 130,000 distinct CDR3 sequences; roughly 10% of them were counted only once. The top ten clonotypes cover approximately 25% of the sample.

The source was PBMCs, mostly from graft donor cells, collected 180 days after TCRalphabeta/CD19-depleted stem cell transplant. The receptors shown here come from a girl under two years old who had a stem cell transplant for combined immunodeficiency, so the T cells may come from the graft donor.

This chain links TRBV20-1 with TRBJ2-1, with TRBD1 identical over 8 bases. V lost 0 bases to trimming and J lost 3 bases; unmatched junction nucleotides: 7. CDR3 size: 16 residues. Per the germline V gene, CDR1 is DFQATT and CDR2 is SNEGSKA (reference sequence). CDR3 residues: CSARDAGQAFYNEQFF. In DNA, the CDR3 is TGCAGTGCTAGAGATGCGGGACAGGCCTTCTACAATGAGCAGTTCTTC.

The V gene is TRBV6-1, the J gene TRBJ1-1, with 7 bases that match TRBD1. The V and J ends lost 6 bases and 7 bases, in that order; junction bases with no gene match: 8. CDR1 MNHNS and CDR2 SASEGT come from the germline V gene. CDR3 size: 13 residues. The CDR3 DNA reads TGTGCCAGCAGCCCCTGGGACAGCTATGAAGCTTTCTTT. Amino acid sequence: CASSPWDSYEAFF.